The rows below give T cell receptor beta chains drawn from one sample of a study of OX40 agonist ivuxolimab in advanced cancers. Repertoires were generated with immunoSEQ multiplex PCR, while TCRdb's copy carries only in-frame clones and drops some. The data hold approximately 70,000 clones, with more than 70% observed a single time. Material: CD4+ or CD8+ T cells sorted from blood, obtained in a trial of the OX40 agonist ivuxolimab. Source of these receptors: an adult with an advanced solid tumor such as melanoma, head and neck, liver or kidney cancer. The CDR3 runs from the conserved cysteine through the conserved F or W. Each record gives: CDR3 DNA, CDR3 protein, V gene, D gene, J gene, clone size. The D gene is left open where the match is weak. Clone size appears in some rows only: once, few, many, or a class for an expanded clone.

CDR3 DNA: TGTGCCAGTCACTACGGGGGGGCATCGAACACTGAAGCTTTCTTT
CDR3 protein: CASHYGGASNTEAFF
V gene: TRBV19
D gene: NA
J gene: TRBJ1-1
clone size: NA

CDR3 DNA: TGTGCCTGGAAACCGGGCCCGGTCTACAATGAGCAGTTCTTC
CDR3 protein: CAWKPGPVYNEQFF
V gene: TRBV30
D gene: NA
J gene: TRBJ2-1
clone size: NA

CDR3 DNA: TGTGCCAGCAGTTCGATGGGCAATCAGCCCCAGCATTTT
CDR3 protein: CASSSMGNQPQHF
V gene: TRBV6-1
D gene: NA
J gene: TRBJ1-5
clone size: NA

CDR3 DNA: TGTGCCATCAGCAGCTCAGCGGGAGCGCCCTACGAGCAGTACTTC
CDR3 protein: CAISSSAGAPYEQYF
V gene: TRBV10-3
D gene: TRBD2
J gene: TRBJ2-7
clone size: NA

CDR3 DNA: TGTGCCAGCAGTTACTCGATAGGGCAAGAGACCCAGTACTTC
CDR3 protein: CASSYSIGQETQYF
V gene: TRBV6-5
D gene: NA
J gene: TRBJ2-5
clone size: once

CDR3 DNA: TGTGCCAGTAGTCTCAAGGGGCAGAACGAAGCTTTCTTT
CDR3 protein: CASSLKGQNEAFF
V gene: TRBV19
D gene: NA
J gene: TRBJ1-1
clone size: NA

CDR3 DNA: TGTGCCAGCAGTTACACCCTACAGGGTTTCTATGGCTACACCTTC
CDR3 protein: CASSYTLQGFYGYTF
V gene: TRBV6-5
D gene: NA
J gene: TRBJ1-2
clone size: NA

CDR3 DNA: TGTGCCAGCAGTGAAGGGCAGGGTAGGACTGAAGCTTTCTTT
CDR3 protein: CASSEGQGRTEAFF
V gene: TRBV2
D gene: NA
J gene: TRBJ1-1
clone size: NA

CDR3 DNA: TGTGCCAGCAGCCCGGTCAGGGGTTACGAGCAGTACTTC
CDR3 protein: CASSPVRGYEQYF
V gene: TRBV7-3
D gene: NA
J gene: TRBJ2-7
clone size: NA

CDR3 DNA: TGCGCCAGCAGCTTGCAGGGGGCCTCTTTCAATGAGCAGTTCTTC
CDR3 protein: CASSLQGASFNEQFF
V gene: TRBV5-1
D gene: TRBD1
J gene: TRBJ2-1
clone size: NA

CDR3 DNA: TGTGCCAGCAGCTTAGAACCTCGAAGCAATCAGCCCCAGCATTTT
CDR3 protein: CASSLEPRSNQPQHF
V gene: TRBV11-2
D gene: NA
J gene: TRBJ1-5
clone size: NA

CDR3 DNA: TGTGCCAGCAGCCCCGGGACAGTAGCATTCTCTGGGGCCAACGTCCTGACTTTC
CDR3 protein: CASSPGTVAFSGANVLTF
V gene: TRBV11-3
D gene: TRBD1
J gene: TRBJ2-6
clone size: NA

CDR3 DNA: TGTGCCAGCAGCGATTACCGGGGAAACGAGCAGTACTTC
CDR3 protein: CASSDYRGNEQYF
V gene: TRBV6-6
D gene: NA
J gene: TRBJ2-7
clone size: NA

CDR3 DNA: TGTGCCAGCAGCTTAGAAACGGGCGCGCTCTTC
CDR3 protein: CASSLETGALF
V gene: TRBV7-9
D gene: NA
J gene: TRBJ1-2
clone size: few

CDR3 DNA: TGTGCCAGCTCTCAGATTCGGGACGCCGAAGCTTTCTTT
CDR3 protein: CASSQIRDAEAFF
V gene: TRBV18
D gene: NA
J gene: TRBJ1-1
clone size: NA

CDR3 DNA: TGTGCCAGCAGCTTAATCAGGAACACTGAAGCTTTCTTT
CDR3 protein: CASSLIRNTEAFF
V gene: TRBV7-2
D gene: NA
J gene: TRBJ1-1
clone size: many

CDR3 DNA: TGTGCCAGCAGCTGGGGTTCAGGGGGGAATCAGCCCCAGCATTTT
CDR3 protein: CASSWGSGGNQPQHF
V gene: TRBV7-8
D gene: TRBD1
J gene: TRBJ1-5
clone size: NA

CDR3 DNA: TGTGCCAGCTCACCCGGGGCGGGGGACCAGCCCCAGCATTTT
CDR3 protein: CASSPGAGDQPQHF
V gene: TRBV18
D gene: NA
J gene: TRBJ1-5
clone size: NA

CDR3 DNA: TGCAGTGCTAGATATGGGGAGACCCAGTACTTC
CDR3 protein: CSARYGETQYF
V gene: TRBV20-1
D gene: NA
J gene: TRBJ2-5
clone size: NA

CDR3 DNA: TGCGCCAGCAGCCAAGACCCACAGACCCGCTATGGCTACACCTTC
CDR3 protein: CASSQDPQTRYGYTF
V gene: TRBV4-3
D gene: NA
J gene: TRBJ1-2
clone size: NA

CDR3 DNA: TGTGCCAGTAGTGCGGGTCTGGGACTTTCCTCCTACAATGAGCAGTTCTTC
CDR3 protein: CASSAGLGLSSYNEQFF
V gene: TRBV19
D gene: NA
J gene: TRBJ2-1
clone size: NA

CDR3 DNA: TGTGCCGGACAGGGTTCTGGAAACACCATATATTTT
CDR3 protein: CAGQGSGNTIYF
V gene: TRBV30
D gene: TRBD1
J gene: TRBJ1-3
clone size: once

CDR3 DNA: TGTGCCAGCAGCTTATTAGGGTGGGGATTAAGGAACAATCAGCCCCAGCATTTT
CDR3 protein: CASSLLGWGLRNNQPQHF
V gene: TRBV7-9
D gene: NA
J gene: TRBJ1-5
clone size: NA

CDR3 DNA: TGTGCCAGCTCCCACGACAGGGAAAATCAGCCCCAGCATTTT
CDR3 protein: CASSHDRENQPQHF
V gene: TRBV27
D gene: TRBD1
J gene: TRBJ1-5
clone size: NA

CDR3 DNA: TGTGCCAGCAGCTTACGCCCCCCGTATTTAGGGACTGTAAGCGACACTGAAGCTTTCTTT
CDR3 protein: CASSLRPPYLGTVSDTEAFF
V gene: TRBV7-8
D gene: NA
J gene: TRBJ1-1
clone size: NA

CDR3 DNA: TGTGCCGGGAGAGTGGCGGGACACCTCAAAGATACGCAGTATTTT
CDR3 protein: CAGRVAGHLKDTQYF
V gene: TRBV30
D gene: NA
J gene: TRBJ2-3
clone size: NA

CDR3 DNA: TGTGCCAGCAGAGGAACGGGTTACAATCAGCCCCAGCATTTT
CDR3 protein: CASRGTGYNQPQHF
V gene: TRBV6-6
D gene: NA
J gene: TRBJ1-5
clone size: NA

CDR3 DNA: TGCGCCAGCAGCTTCCAGGTGAGGGGAGACGAGCAGTACTTC
CDR3 protein: CASSFQVRGDEQYF
V gene: TRBV5-1
D gene: NA
J gene: TRBJ2-7
clone size: NA

CDR3 DNA: TGTGCCACGGCCGGGTTGAGGGTTTTACCCGAGCAGTACTTC
CDR3 protein: CATAGLRVLPEQYF
V gene: TRBV6-6
D gene: NA
J gene: TRBJ2-7
clone size: NA

CDR3 DNA: TGTGCCAGCAGTGAAACAGGCCCCTACGAGCAGTACTTC
CDR3 protein: CASSETGPYEQYF
V gene: TRBV6-1
D gene: NA
J gene: TRBJ2-7
clone size: NA

CDR3 DNA: TGCGCCAGCTGCATAGACGGCGGGACAGATACGCAGTATTTT
CDR3 protein: CASCIDGGTDTQYF
V gene: TRBV5-1
D gene: NA
J gene: TRBJ2-3
clone size: few

CDR3 DNA: TGTGCCAGCAGTTACGGGACCTTGTACGAGCAGTACTTC
CDR3 protein: CASSYGTLYEQYF
V gene: TRBV6-4
D gene: NA
J gene: TRBJ2-7
clone size: NA

CDR3 DNA: TGTGCCAGCAGTTTATTAGGGGCCCAAGGGCGTTCGGAAGGCTACACCTTC
CDR3 protein: CASSLLGAQGRSEGYTF
V gene: TRBV27
D gene: NA
J gene: TRBJ1-2
clone size: NA

CDR3 DNA: TGTGCCAGTAAACGCCAGGCGAGCAATCAGCCCCAGCATTTT
CDR3 protein: CASKRQASNQPQHF
V gene: TRBV19
D gene: NA
J gene: TRBJ1-5
clone size: few

CDR3 DNA: TGTGCCTGGAGGTCGGGCTCTGGAAACACCATATATTTT
CDR3 protein: CAWRSGSGNTIYF
V gene: TRBV30
D gene: NA
J gene: TRBJ1-3
clone size: once

CDR3 DNA: TGTGCCAGCAGCTACGCCCGGACCACCTACGAGCAGTACTTC
CDR3 protein: CASSYARTTYEQYF
V gene: TRBV7-8
D gene: NA
J gene: TRBJ2-7
clone size: once

CDR3 DNA: TGTGCCAGCAGTCCTCAGGGGGGAGCTAACTATGGCTACACCTTC
CDR3 protein: CASSPQGGANYGYTF
V gene: TRBV27
D gene: TRBD1
J gene: TRBJ1-2
clone size: NA

CDR3 DNA: TGTGCCAGCAGCCAGAGCCCAGGGGCCAACAATGAGCAGTTCTTC
CDR3 protein: CASSQSPGANNEQFF
V gene: TRBV7-2
D gene: NA
J gene: TRBJ2-1
clone size: NA

CDR3 DNA: TGTGCCAGCAGTTCTCCCGAGGTAGCCCGCTACGAGCAGTACTTC
CDR3 protein: CASSSPEVARYEQYF
V gene: TRBV6-6
D gene: NA
J gene: TRBJ2-7
clone size: NA

CDR3 DNA: TGTGCCAACAACCGGTGCGGGACAGGGAATAACTATGGCTACACCTTC
CDR3 protein: CANNRCGTGNNYGYTF
V gene: TRBV27
D gene: TRBD1
J gene: TRBJ1-2
clone size: NA

CDR3 DNA: TGTGCCAGCAGCTTAGAGGCAGATACGCAGTATTTT
CDR3 protein: CASSLEADTQYF
V gene: TRBV7-9
D gene: NA
J gene: TRBJ2-3
clone size: NA

CDR3 DNA: TGTGCCACCAGCAGAGAAGCGGGGAAACTGTTTTTT
CDR3 protein: CATSREAGKLFF
V gene: TRBV15
D gene: NA
J gene: TRBJ1-4
clone size: NA

CDR3 DNA: TGTGCCAGTCAGACACAGGGAGGCTATGGCTACACCTTC
CDR3 protein: CASQTQGGYGYTF
V gene: TRBV19
D gene: NA
J gene: TRBJ1-2
clone size: NA

CDR3 DNA: TGTGCCAGCAGCGTGTCTAGGGCCACCGGGGAGCTGTTTTTT
CDR3 protein: CASSVSRATGELFF
V gene: TRBV2
D gene: NA
J gene: TRBJ2-2
clone size: NA

CDR3 DNA: TGCGCCAGCAGTGATATAAACAACAGAAGGGGAGATGAAAAACTGTTTTTT
CDR3 protein: CASSDINNRRGDEKLFF
V gene: TRBV10-1
D gene: NA
J gene: TRBJ1-4
clone size: once

CDR3 DNA: TGTGCCAGCAGCTTCGAGGGGGGGCGCGATACGCAGTATTTT
CDR3 protein: CASSFEGGRDTQYF
V gene: TRBV11-2
D gene: NA
J gene: TRBJ2-3
clone size: once

CDR3 DNA: TGTGCCAGCAGCTCCGGACAGGCTAACTATGGCTACACCTTC
CDR3 protein: CASSSGQANYGYTF
V gene: TRBV7-9
D gene: TRBD1
J gene: TRBJ1-2
clone size: NA

CDR3 DNA: TGTGCCAGCAGTCCCGGCGGGATTGGGTTGGAAAAACTGTTTTTT
CDR3 protein: CASSPGGIGLEKLFF
V gene: TRBV7-6
D gene: NA
J gene: TRBJ1-4
clone size: NA

CDR3 DNA: TGTGCCAGCAGCTTCCGCGGGCAGGGGAACCCAGATACGCAGTATTTT
CDR3 protein: CASSFRGQGNPDTQYF
V gene: TRBV7-8
D gene: NA
J gene: TRBJ2-3
clone size: NA

CDR3 DNA: TGCGCCAGCACCGACGACAGCTCCTACAATGAGCAGTTCTTC
CDR3 protein: CASTDDSSYNEQFF
V gene: TRBV5-1
D gene: NA
J gene: TRBJ2-1
clone size: NA